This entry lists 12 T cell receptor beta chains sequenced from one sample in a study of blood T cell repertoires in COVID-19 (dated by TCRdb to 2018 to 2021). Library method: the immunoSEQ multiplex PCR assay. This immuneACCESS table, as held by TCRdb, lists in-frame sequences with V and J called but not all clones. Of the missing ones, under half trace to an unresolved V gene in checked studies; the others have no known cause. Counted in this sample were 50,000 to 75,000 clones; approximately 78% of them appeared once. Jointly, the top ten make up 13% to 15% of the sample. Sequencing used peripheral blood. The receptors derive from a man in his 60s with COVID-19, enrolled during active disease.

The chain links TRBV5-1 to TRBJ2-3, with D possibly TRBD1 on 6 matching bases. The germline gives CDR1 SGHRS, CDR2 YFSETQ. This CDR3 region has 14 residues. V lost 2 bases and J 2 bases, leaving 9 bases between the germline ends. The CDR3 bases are TGCGCCAGCAGCTTACAGGGCTACACAGATACGCAGTATTTT. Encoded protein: CASSLQGYTDTQYF.

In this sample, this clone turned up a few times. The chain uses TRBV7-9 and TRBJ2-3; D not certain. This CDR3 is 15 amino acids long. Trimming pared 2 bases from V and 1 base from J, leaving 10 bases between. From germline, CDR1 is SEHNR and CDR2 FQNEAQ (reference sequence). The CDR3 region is CASSLYWQGTDTQYF. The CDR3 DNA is TGTGCCAGCAGCTTATATTGGCAGGGCACAGATACGCAGTATTTT.

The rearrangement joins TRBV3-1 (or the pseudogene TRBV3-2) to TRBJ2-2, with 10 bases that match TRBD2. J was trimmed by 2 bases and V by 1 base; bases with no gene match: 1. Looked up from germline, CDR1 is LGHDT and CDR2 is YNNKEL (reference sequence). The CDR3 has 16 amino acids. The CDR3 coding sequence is TGTGCCAGCAGCCAAGCTAGCGGGAGTAACACCGGGGAGCTGTTTTTT. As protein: CASSQASGSNTGELFF.

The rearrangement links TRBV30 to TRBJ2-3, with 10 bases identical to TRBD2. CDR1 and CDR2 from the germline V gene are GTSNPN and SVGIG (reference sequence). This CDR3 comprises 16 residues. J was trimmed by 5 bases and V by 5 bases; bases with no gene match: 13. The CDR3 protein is CAWQHPGASGGDTQYF. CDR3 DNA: TGTGCCTGGCAGCACCCGGGGGCTAGCGGGGGAGATACGCAGTATTTT.

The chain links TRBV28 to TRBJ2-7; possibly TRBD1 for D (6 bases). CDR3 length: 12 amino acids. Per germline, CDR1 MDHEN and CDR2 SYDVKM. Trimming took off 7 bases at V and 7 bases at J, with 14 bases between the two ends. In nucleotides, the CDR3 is TGTGCCAGCAAGGAACAGGGCCGAGAGCAGTACTTC. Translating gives CASKEQGREQYF.

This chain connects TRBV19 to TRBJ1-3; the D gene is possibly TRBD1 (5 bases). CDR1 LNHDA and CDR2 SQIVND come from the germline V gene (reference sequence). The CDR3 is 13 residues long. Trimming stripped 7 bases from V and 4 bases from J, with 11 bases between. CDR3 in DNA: TGTGCCAGTATACGGGGGTACGGAAACACCATATATTTT. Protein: CASIRGYGNTIYF. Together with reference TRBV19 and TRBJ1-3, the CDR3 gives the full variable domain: DGGITQSPKYLFRKEGQNVTLSCEQNLNHDAMYWYRQDPGQGLRLIYYSQIVNDFQKGDIAEGYSVSREKKESFPLTVTSAQKNPTAFYLCASIRGYGNTIYFGEGSWLTVV.

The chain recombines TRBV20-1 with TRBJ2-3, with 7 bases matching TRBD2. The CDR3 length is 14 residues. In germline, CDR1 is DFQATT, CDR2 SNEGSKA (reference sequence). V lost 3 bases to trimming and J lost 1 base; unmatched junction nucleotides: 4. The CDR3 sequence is CSASLADGTDTQYF. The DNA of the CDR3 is TGCAGTGCTAGTCTAGCGGATGGCACAGATACGCAGTATTTT.

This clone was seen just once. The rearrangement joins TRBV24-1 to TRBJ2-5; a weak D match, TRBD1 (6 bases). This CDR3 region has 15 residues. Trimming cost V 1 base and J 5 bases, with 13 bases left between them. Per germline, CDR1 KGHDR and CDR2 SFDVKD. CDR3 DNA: TGTGCCACCAGTGATTTACCAGGGGACGAGGAGACCCAGTACTTC. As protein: CATSDLPGDEETQYF.

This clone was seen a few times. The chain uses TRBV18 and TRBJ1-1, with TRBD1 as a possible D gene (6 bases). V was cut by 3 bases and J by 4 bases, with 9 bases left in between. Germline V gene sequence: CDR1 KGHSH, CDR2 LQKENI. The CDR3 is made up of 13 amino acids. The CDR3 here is CASSPPGVTEAFF. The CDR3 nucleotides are TGTGCCAGCTCACCGCCAGGGGTCACTGAAGCTTTCTTT.

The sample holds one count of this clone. CDR3 in DNA: TGTGCCAGCAGCCAAGAAGGTCGGGTTGGCTACACCTTC. The encoded protein is CASSQEGRVGYTF. The rearrangement links TRBV14 to TRBJ1-2; D unresolved. This CDR3 contains 13 residues. Germline V gene data show CDR1 as SGHDN and CDR2 as FVKESK. The V end was cut by 0 bases, the J end by 7 bases, with 9 bases between.

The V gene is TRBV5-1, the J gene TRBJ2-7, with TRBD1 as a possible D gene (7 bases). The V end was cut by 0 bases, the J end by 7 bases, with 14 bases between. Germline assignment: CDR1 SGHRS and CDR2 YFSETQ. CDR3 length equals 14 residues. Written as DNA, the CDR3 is TGCGCCAGCAGCTTGGAGGAGGGGGCGCGTGAGCAGTACTTC. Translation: CASSLEEGAREQYF.

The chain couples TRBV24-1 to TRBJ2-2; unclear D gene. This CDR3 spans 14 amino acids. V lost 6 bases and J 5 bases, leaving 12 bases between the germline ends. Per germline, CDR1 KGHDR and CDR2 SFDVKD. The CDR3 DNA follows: TGTGCCACCAGTCCCGGGTACCGTACCGGGGAGCTGTTTTTT. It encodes CATSPGYRTGELFF.